The 22 T cell receptor beta chains below all came from one sample that was sequenced in a study of blood T cell repertoires in COVID-19. The protocol was immunoSEQ multiplex PCR, while the TCRdb copy is restricted to in-frame clones and leaves out a portion. The data hold around 130,000 clones, with around 77% observed a single time. The sequenced sample was peripheral blood. These receptors came from a human donor in a cohort sampled during active COVID-19.

The chain combines TRBV6-5 with TRBJ2-7; D remains unclear. CDR1 and CDR2 from the germline V gene are MNHEY and SVGAGI. The CDR3 has 12 amino acids. V was pared by 5 bases and J by 0 bases, with 5 bases between. CDR3 region: CASSLSSYEQYF. CDR3 in DNA: TGTGCCAGCAGTCTAAGCTCCTACGAGCAGTACTTC.

The rearrangement uses TRBV6-2 or TRBV6-3 and TRBJ1-1, with D possibly matching TRBD1 (5 bases). CDR3 length: 16 amino acids. Trimming took 0 bases from V and 4 from J, leaving 15 bases between them. In germline, CDR1 is MNHEY, CDR2 SVGEGT. Written as DNA, the CDR3 is TGTGCCAGCAGTTACTCGATACAGGTGTCTATCACTGAAGCTTTCTTT. As protein: CASSYSIQVSITEAFF.

CDR3 amino acids: CASSSPSGPTYEQYF. The CDR3 DNA sequence: TGTGCCAGCAGCTCCCCTAGCGGTCCTACCTACGAGCAGTACTTC. The chain carries TRBV5-6 and TRBJ2-7, with 7 bases aligning to TRBD2. The CDR3 loop spans 15 amino acids. CDR1 and CDR2 (germline): SGHDT, YYEEEE. The junction had 8 bases not matched to a gene; V was cut back by 3 bases and J by 2 bases.

The chain has TRBV4-2 and TRBJ2-7; a weak D match, TRBD1 (5 bases). The germline CDR1 and CDR2 sequences are LGHNA and YNFKEQ. The CDR3 has 13 amino acids. The V gene lost 5 bases and the J gene lost 1 base, with 9 bases spanning the gap. CDR3 nucleotide sequence: TGTGCCAGCAGCTCAGGGTTATCCTACGAGCAGTACTTC. Amino acids: CASSSGLSYEQYF.

This chain links TRBV11-2 with TRBJ1-2; D unresolved. The CDR3 contains 16 residues. CDR1 and CDR2 (germline): SGHAT, FQNNGV. Trimming shortened V by 5 bases and J by 2 bases, and 18 bases separated the two germline ends. The CDR3 sequence: CASSSLRTASNYGYTF. As DNA, the CDR3 is TGTGCCAGCAGCAGTTTACGGACTGCCTCCAACTATGGCTACACCTTC.

This sequence joins TRBV3-1 (or the pseudogene TRBV3-2) and TRBJ1-6; TRBD1 matches 8 bases. This CDR3 is 14 amino acids long. Germline V CDR1 and CDR2: LGHDT, YNNKEL (reference sequence). V shed 4 bases and J 9 bases; nucleotides not matched to a gene: 5. CDR3 loop: CASSPLDRVSPLHF. The CDR3 DNA follows: TGTGCCAGCAGCCCGCTGGACAGGGTTTCACCCCTCCACTTT.

The rearrangement joins TRBV5-4 to TRBJ1-6; D is uncertain. CDR3 size: 17 residues. V lost 0 bases, J lost 0 bases, and 10 bases lay in between. Per germline, CDR1 SGHNT and CDR2 YYREEE (reference sequence). In nucleotides, the CDR3 is TGTGCCAGCAGCTTGGTAGCCAGCAGCTCCTATAATTCACCCCTCCACTTT. Translated: CASSLVASSSYNSPLHF.

The V gene is TRBV6-5, the J gene TRBJ2-1; D may be TRBD1 (6 bases). Germline V gene sequence: CDR1 MNHEY, CDR2 SVGAGI. The CDR3 is 13 amino acids. Trimming stripped 9 bases from V and 9 bases from J, with 18 bases between. CDR3 region: CASFRDTGGEQFF. The CDR3 DNA follows: TGTGCCAGTTTCCGGGACACCGGAGGTGAGCAGTTCTTC.

The chain's CDR3 is CASSKRTGGNGGANVLTF. The DNA of the CDR3 is TGTGCCAGCAGCAAAAGGACAGGGGGCAATGGAGGGGCCAACGTCCTGACTTTC. V and J are TRBV21-1 and TRBJ2-6; the table's D call, TRBD1, was not checked against the DNA. TRBV21-1 is an annotated pseudogene. The CDR3 totals 18 residues.

The gene calls are TRBV7-6 and TRBJ2-7; the match to TRBD2 covers 9 bases. Germline CDR1 SGHVS, CDR2 FNYEAQ. J was trimmed by 3 bases and V by 5 bases; bases with no gene match: 11. CDR3 length: 16 amino acids. Here the CDR3 reads CASSESGGNGIYEQYF. CDR3 nucleotide sequence: TGTGCCAGCAGCGAAAGCGGGGGGAACGGGATCTACGAGCAGTACTTC.

The V call is TRBV5-1, the J call TRBJ1-1; 9 nucleotides match TRBD1. The germline gives CDR1 SGHRS, CDR2 YFSETQ. J gave up 6 bases and V 1 base, and 7 bases lay outside the gene matches. CDR3 length equals 15 residues. The CDR3 bases are TGCGCCAGCAGCTTGTTACAGGGGGCCGACGCTGAAGCTTTCTTT. This sequence encodes CASSLLQGADAEAFF. The entire variable domain, with the rest obtained from reference TRBV5-1 and TRBJ1-1, is as follows: KAGVTQTPRYLIKTRGQQVTLSCSPISGHRSVSWYQQTPGQGLQFLFEYFSETQRNKGNFPGRFSGRQFSNSRSEMNVSTLELGDSALYLCASSLLQGADAEAFFGQGTRLTVV.

The V and J genes are TRBV27 and TRBJ1-1; no firm D call. The CDR3 length is 15 residues. V was shortened by 8 bases and J by 0 bases, with 16 bases between the two germline ends. CDR1 is MNHEY, CDR2 SMNVEV, per germline (reference sequence). CDR3: CASSSGWHMNTEAFF. As DNA, the CDR3 is TGTGCCAGCTCGTCGGGGTGGCACATGAACACTGAAGCTTTCTTT.

This clone occurred once. The junction and the germline gene differ at one end; a read error may be behind it. J is TRBJ1-2 and V is TRBV7-7, with 7 bases lining up with TRBD1. The CDR3 covers 13 residues. Germline V gene lookup returns CDR1 SSHAT and CDR2 FNYEAQ (reference sequence). The CDR3 nucleotides are TGTGCTAGCAGCCCCGGAGGGGGCGAGGGCTACACCTTC. This gives the protein CASSPGGGEGYTF.

V gene TRBV6-2 or TRBV6-3 combines with J gene TRBJ2-5, with D possibly being TRBD2 (5 bases). V lost 6 bases and J lost 1, with 12 bases in between. Germline V gene sequence: CDR1 MNHEY, CDR2 SVGEGT. The CDR3 contains 14 residues. DNA for the CDR3: TGTGCCAGCAGCATGACGGGGTTCCAAGAGACCCAGTACTTC. It is translated as CASSMTGFQETQYF.

This rearrangement joins TRBV10-3 to TRBJ1-4; TRBD1 might be the D (5 bases). The V and J ends lost 6 bases and 8 bases respectively, with 16 bases between them. The CDR3 runs to 14 residues. Germline loops: CDR1 ENHRY, CDR2 SYGVKD. CDR3 coding DNA: TGTGCCATCAGATCCGGGACGGGAGGCGAAAAACTGTTTTTT. Protein product: CAIRSGTGGEKLFF.

J is TRBJ2-7 and V is TRBV27, with 7 bases aligning to TRBD1. CDR3 size: 15 residues. The germline CDR1 and CDR2 sequences are MNHEY and SMNVEV (reference sequence). V lost 1 base and J lost 0; bases outside the gene matches: 3. The CDR3 region is CASSLWTGHSYEQYF. The CDR3 bases are TGTGCCAGCAGTTTATGGACAGGCCACTCCTACGAGCAGTACTTC.

The genes are TRBV7-8 and TRBJ1-6; 9 positions match TRBD1. V was clipped by 1 base and J by 10 bases; unmatched bases: 5. The CDR3 extends over 15 amino acids. Germline V CDR1 and CDR2: SGHVS, FQNEAQ. The CDR3 sequence: CASSLVGTGNSPLHF. The CDR3 bases are TGTGCCAGCAGCTTAGTCGGGACAGGGAACTCACCCCTCCACTTT. Full variable domain (rest looked up from reference TRBV7-8 and TRBJ1-6): GAGVSQSPRYKVAKRGQDVALRCDPISGHVSLFWYQQALGQGPEFLTYFQNEAQLDKSGLPSDRFFAERPEGSVSTLKIQRTQQEDSAVYLCASSLVGTGNSPLHFGNGTRLTVT.

A few counts support this clone. V gene TRBV18 combines with J gene TRBJ2-7; 8 bases match TRBD1. The trim removed 5 bases at V and 6 bases at J, leaving 12 bases unmatched. The CDR3 is 15 residues long. Germline CDR1 reads KGHSH; CDR2 reads LQKENI. The CDR3 region has the DNA TGTGCCAGCTCAAGCCCGAGGACAGGGATCGGCGAGCAGTACTTC. Residues: CASSSPRTGIGEQYF.

The V gene is TRBV6-6, the J gene TRBJ1-2, with TRBD1 identical over 9 bases. The length of the CDR3 is 15 residues. V lost 6 bases to trimming and J lost 8 bases; unmatched junction nucleotides: 13. Germline V gene data show CDR1 as MNHNY and CDR2 as SVGAGI (reference sequence). The CDR3 sequence: CASSPLRTGEGGYTF. As DNA, the CDR3 is TGTGCCAGCAGCCCACTTAGGACAGGGGAAGGAGGCTACACCTTC.

This clone came up a few times. V gene TRBV2 combines with J gene TRBJ1-1; 12 nucleotides line up with TRBD1. The CDR3 runs to 14 residues. Germline assignment: CDR1 SNHLY and CDR2 FYNNEI. The V segment lost 0 bases and the J segment 11 bases; nucleotides outside the gene matches: 4. The CDR3 reads CASSEALGQGAAFF. As DNA, the CDR3 is TGTGCCAGCAGTGAAGCCCTGGGACAGGGGGCGGCTTTCTTT.

This clone has only one observation. This chain links TRBV3-1 (or the pseudogene TRBV3-2) with TRBJ1-2; D is undetermined. CDR1 and CDR2 (germline): LGHDT, YNNKEL (reference sequence). This CDR3 is 14 amino acids long. Trimming removed 1 base at V and 3 bases at J, with 9 bases between. The CDR3 protein is CASSQASRDYGYTF. The CDR3 bases are TGTGCCAGCAGCCAAGCCAGTCGGGACTATGGCTACACCTTC.

This clone has just a few counts. CDR3 in DNA: TGTGCCAGCAGCCTAGCGGGAGGCGGCGAGCAGTACTTC. Translating it yields CASSLAGGGEQYF. The chain couples TRBV28 to TRBJ2-7; 11 nucleotides agree with TRBD2. Per the germline V gene, CDR1 is MDHEN and CDR2 is SYDVKM. V was pared by 6 bases and J by 6 bases, with 4 bases of the junction left unmatched. This CDR3 spans 13 amino acids.